A selection of T cell receptor beta chains follows, all from one sample in a study of T cells in Graves' hyperthyroidism and ophthalmopathy. One entry per CDR3 protein results from TCRdb running MiXCR on the multiplex PCR reads. The sample holds hundreds of thousands of distinct CDR3 sequences, roughly 13% seen once. Sequencing was performed on blood. Receptor source: a woman aged 40 to 50 with Graves' ophthalmopathy. The CDR3 runs from the conserved cysteine through the conserved F or W. D genes are given only for firm matches. Not every row has a clone size; where given, it reads once, few, many or a size class.

V	J	size	D	CDR3	DNA
TRBV13	TRBJ2-3	.	.	CASSLRGFPDTQYF	TGTGCCAGCAGCTTACGGGGGTTTCCGGATACGCAGTATTTT
TRBV2	TRBJ2-3	many	TRBD2	CASSDALSSGRRVGTDTQYF	TGTGCCAGCAGTGATGCGTTAAGTAGCGGGAGGAGGGTTGGAACAGATACGCAGTATTTT
TRBV29-1	TRBJ2-2	few	TRBD2	CSVENEGSGDYANTGELFF	TGCAGCGTGGAAAACGAGGGTAGCGGGGACTACGCGAACACCGGGGAGCTGTTTTTT
TRBV28	TRBJ1-2	many	.	CASSLYSRRYGYTF	TGTGCCAGCAGTTTATACAGTCGCCGGTATGGCTACACCTTC
TRBV12-3/TRBV12-4	TRBJ1-1	many	TRBD1	CASRRDRMNTEAFF	TGTGCCAGCAGGAGGGACAGAATGAACACTGAAGCTTTCTTT
TRBV2	TRBJ2-1	once	TRBD2	CASSDGGANEQFF	TGTGCCAGCAGTGACGGGGGGGCGAATGAGCAGTTCTTC
TRBV19	TRBJ1-2	.	.	CASSKTTGPLNYGYTF	TGTGCCAGTAGTAAAACAACAGGGCCCCTTAACTATGGCTACACCTTC
TRBV20-1	TRBJ2-3	.	TRBD2	CSATLAGTDTQYF	TGCAGTGCTACACTAGCGGGCACAGATACGCAGTATTTT
TRBV28	TRBJ1-1	many	.	CASSLPGGNTEAFF	TGTGCCAGCAGTTTACCCGGGGGGAACACTGAAGCTTTCTTT
TRBV7-6	TRBJ2-2	many	.	CASSSTAGAGTGELFF	TGTGCCAGCAGCTCGACGGCGGGGGCGGGCACCGGGGAGCTGTTTTTT
TRBV28	TRBJ1-2	many	.	CASSFRGYTF	TGTGCCAGCAGTTTTCGTGGCTACACCTTC
TRBV2	TRBJ1-5	many	.	CASSEARQPQHF	TGTGCCAGCAGTGAAGCGCGGCAGCCCCAGCATTTT
TRBV5-1	TRBJ2-1	few	.	CASSGGRFYNEQFF	TGCGCCAGCAGTGGGGGGCGCTTCTACAATGAGCAGTTCTTC
TRBV19	TRBJ1-3	.	.	CASSELRISGNTIYF	TGTGCCAGTAGCGAACTTAGGATTTCTGGAAACACCATATATTTT
TRBV6-6	TRBJ2-1	few	.	CASSYETTGSSYNEQFF	TGTGCCAGCAGTTACGAGACAACAGGGAGCTCCTACAATGAGCAGTTCTTC
TRBV18	TRBJ1-3	.	.	CASSPASSGNTIYF	TGTGCCAGCTCACCGGCCTCCTCTGGAAACACCATATATTTT
TRBV10-3	TRBJ2-1	.	TRBD1	CAISSGTGGGEQFF	TGTGCCATCAGTAGCGGGACAGGGGGTGGTGAGCAGTTCTTC
TRBV27	TRBJ1-2	few	TRBD1	CASSYRQGWGYTF	TGTGCCAGCAGTTACCGACAGGGCTGGGGCTACACCTTC
TRBV12-5	TRBJ2-5	many	TRBD2	CASGLGRGWQETQYF	TGTGCTAGTGGTTTGGGGCGGGGGTGGCAAGAGACCCAGTACTTC
TRBV27	TRBJ1-1	few	.	CASSLFGGAAEAFF	TGTGCCAGCAGTTTATTCGGCGGCGCGGCTGAAGCTTTCTTT
TRBV7-8	TRBJ1-3	few	.	CASRSATGNTIYF	TGTGCCAGCAGGTCAGCAACTGGAAACACCATATATTTT
TRBV7-2	TRBJ2-5	many	.	CASSPPWETQYF	TGTGCCAGCAGCCCTCCGTGGGAGACCCAGTACTTC
TRBV3-1	TRBJ2-3	many	.	CASSQERQRRTDTQYF	TGTGCCAGCAGCCAAGAGAGGCAGCGGCGAACAGATACGCAGTATTTT
TRBV2	TRBJ2-7	many	.	CARNLVQSSYEQYF	TGTGCCAGAAACCTTGTACAAAGCTCCTACGAGCAGTACTTC
TRBV28	TRBJ2-5	once	.	CASSDSGGRETQYF	TGTGCCAGCAGCGATAGTGGGGGCAGGGAGACCCAGTACTTC
TRBV12-3/TRBV12-4	TRBJ1-5	many	.	CASSPDSNQPQHF	TGTGCCAGCAGTCCCGATAGCAATCAGCCCCAGCATTTT
TRBV14	TRBJ2-3	few	.	CASSPYEGSLITDTQYF	TGTGCCAGCAGCCCGTACGAGGGGAGTTTGATAACAGATACGCAGTATTTT
TRBV29-1	TRBJ2-5	few	TRBD2	CSVFRSSGGFGETQYF	TGCAGCGTTTTTAGGTCTAGCGGGGGATTCGGAGAGACCCAGTACTTC
TRBV24-1	TRBJ1-5	few	.	CATSDPGAGDQPQHF	TGTGCCACCAGTGATCCAGGGGCGGGGGATCAGCCCCAGCATTTT